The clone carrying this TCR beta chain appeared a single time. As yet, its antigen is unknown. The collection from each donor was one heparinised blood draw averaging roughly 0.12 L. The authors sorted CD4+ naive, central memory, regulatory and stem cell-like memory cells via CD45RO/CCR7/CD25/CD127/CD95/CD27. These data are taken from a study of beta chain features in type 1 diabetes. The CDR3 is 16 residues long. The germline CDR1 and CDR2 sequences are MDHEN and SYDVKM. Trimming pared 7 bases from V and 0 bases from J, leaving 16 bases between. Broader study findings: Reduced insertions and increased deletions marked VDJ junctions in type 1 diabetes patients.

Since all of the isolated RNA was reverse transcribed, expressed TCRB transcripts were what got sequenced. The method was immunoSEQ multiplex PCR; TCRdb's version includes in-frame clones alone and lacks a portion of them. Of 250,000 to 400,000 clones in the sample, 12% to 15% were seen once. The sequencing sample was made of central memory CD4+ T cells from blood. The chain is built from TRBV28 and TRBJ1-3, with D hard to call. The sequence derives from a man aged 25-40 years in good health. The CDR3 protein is CASIESAGNSGNTIYF. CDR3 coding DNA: TGTGCCAGCATCGAATCGGCGGGGAACTCTGGAAACACCATATATTTT.